Listed below are T cell receptor beta chains from one sample, sequenced in a study of shared clonotypes between healthy human individuals. Assay: immunoSEQ multiplex PCR; the TCRdb copy retains only in-frame clones and omits some. The sample holds roughly 570,000 clones; roughly 98% are singletons and the top ten take approximately 0.33%. Material for sequencing was naive CD8+ T cells sorted from blood. The receptor source for this set is a man in his thirties or forties in good health. Each CDR3 is given without its conserved first and last residue.

j_call | v_call | cdr3_aa
TRBJ2-1 | TRBV4-1 | ASSARDWVEQF
TRBJ1-3 | TRBV27 | ASSPRGPSGNTIY
TRBJ2-7 | TRBV5-6 | ASSMPGQGTYEQY
TRBJ1-3 | TRBV4-2 | ASSQADPGSGNTIY
TRBJ2-1 | TRBV7-9 | ASSLDGLHNEQF
TRBJ2-3 | TRBV27 | ASSFLDSTDTQY
TRBJ2-7 | TRBV6-1 | ASSEEGQGYSSYEQY
TRBJ1-2 | TRBV10-3 | AITGTADNYGYT
TRBJ2-1 | TRBV11-3 | ASSLGTSSEQF
TRBJ2-3 | TRBV14 | ASSQDPLGTDTQY
TRBJ2-7 | TRBV7-6 | ASSPVSSGRHSYEQY
TRBJ2-1 | TRBV9 | ASSVLAGGNNEQF
TRBJ2-7 | TRBV6-6 | ASTRDFSYEQY
TRBJ2-1 | TRBV14 | ASSQDSVAGLYNEQF
TRBJ1-5 | TRBV4-3 | ASSQDRINQPQH
TRBJ1-1 | TRBV6-1 | ASSSRGAEAF
TRBJ2-7 | TRBV28 | ASSPDRVEQY
TRBJ1-4 | TRBV27 | ASSPRTGPEKLF
TRBJ2-7 | TRBV28 | ASGRRENSYEQY
TRBJ2-7 | TRBV4-3 | ASSQGSGRGNEQY
TRBJ1-5 | TRBV5-5 | ASSLLVFNQPQH
TRBJ2-7 | TRBV7-9 | ASSSIETGIRGAYEQY
TRBJ1-1 | TRBV28 | ASSEHRGQSTEAF
TRBJ2-7 | TRBV4-3 | ASSQDLAGGAMY
TRBJ1-3 | TRBV10-1 | ASSGGVNGLGNTIY
TRBJ2-7 | TRBV5-1 | ASSFGSGRAQY
TRBJ2-1 | TRBV4-3 | ASSQGTSGSGEQF
TRBJ2-7 | TRBV27 | ASSPWDRSYEQY
TRBJ1-4 | TRBV19 | ASSGAGRATNEKLF
TRBJ2-2 | TRBV11-3 | ASSLHGGELF
TRBJ2-1 | TRBV7-9 | ASSPRLAGETYNEQF
TRBJ2-7 | TRBV7-2 | ASSPLAGGPLGEQY
TRBJ2-5 | TRBV7-8 | ASSPGLARETQY
TRBJ2-7 | TRBV27 | ASSLGTGGNEQY
TRBJ2-5 | TRBV5-1 | ASSLWTGSQETQY
TRBJ2-7 | TRBV18 | ASSRPGHVYEQY
TRBJ2-6 | TRBV4-3 | ASSLDSSGANVLT
TRBJ2-1 | TRBV25-1 | ASSEWGSGTSYNEQF
TRBJ2-2 | TRBV7-7 | ASSLDQGYANTGELF
TRBJ1-5 | TRBV28 | ASSLLALQPQH
TRBJ2-7 | TRBV14 | ASSQDRQAVIYEQY
TRBJ2-7 | TRBV7-9 | ASSLRGGSYEQY
TRBJ2-1 | TRBV5-1 | ASSLVGTPIAEQF
TRBJ2-7 | TRBV10-2 | ASSAGPVASHYEQY